The following is a T cell receptor beta chain sequence with its context. Its antigen is not known. This sample also contains other DNA sequences that code for the same CDR3. The sample originates from a study of shared clonotypes between healthy human individuals. Study-level findings and limits: Clonotype sharing among donors likely depends on sequencing depth.

The deep-level immunoSEQ assay was used. The data were produced by immunoSEQ multiplex PCR, yet TCRdb's version contains in-frame clones alone and is incomplete. The table lists approximately 1.5 million clones, about 98.5% of them singletons. CDR3 length: 13 amino acids. CDR1 KGHSH and CDR2 LQKENI come from the germline V gene. With 3 bases removed from V and 5 bases from J, the gap between germline ends came to 10 bases. The sample taken for sequencing was naive CD4+ T cells sorted from blood. Indicated subset: CD45RA+ positively selected. This TCR was recovered from a man aged 30-40 years in good health. The chain is built from TRBV18 and TRBJ2-5, with D unresolved. DNA of the CDR3: TGTGCCAGCTCACCCGGCACTGGGGAGACCCAGTACTTC. Residues: CASSPGTGETQYF. The whole variable domain, remainder taken from reference TRBV18 and TRBJ2-5, is NAGVMQNPRHLVRRRGQEARLRCSPMKGHSHVYWYRQLPEEGLKFMVYLQKENIIDESGMPKERFSAEFPKEGPSILRIQQVVRGDSAAYFCASSPGTGETQYFGPGTRLLVL.